Reported below is one T cell receptor beta chain. This sample was included in a study of T cell changes during pregnancy in multiple sclerosis. Using immunoSEQ multiplex PCR, the repertoire was profiled, and TCRdb retains in-frame clones only, with some absent. The sample records some 30,000 clones, 90% to 95% being singletons. This CDR3 is 16 amino acids long. Germline loops: CDR1 SEHNR, CDR2 FQNEAQ (reference sequence). Trimming cost V 3 bases and J 2 bases; bases outside gene matches: 8. The receptor was isolated from a female donor in good health, enrolled as a control in a pregnancy study. Specimen: CD8+ T cells from peripheral blood mononuclear cells, collected in the second trimester of pregnancy. The chain couples TRBV7-9 to TRBJ2-3; 7 positions match TRBD2. The CDR3 loop reads CASSFWGGDYTDTQYF. DNA of the CDR3: TGTGCCAGCAGCTTTTGGGGGGGGGACTACACAGATACGCAGTATTTT.